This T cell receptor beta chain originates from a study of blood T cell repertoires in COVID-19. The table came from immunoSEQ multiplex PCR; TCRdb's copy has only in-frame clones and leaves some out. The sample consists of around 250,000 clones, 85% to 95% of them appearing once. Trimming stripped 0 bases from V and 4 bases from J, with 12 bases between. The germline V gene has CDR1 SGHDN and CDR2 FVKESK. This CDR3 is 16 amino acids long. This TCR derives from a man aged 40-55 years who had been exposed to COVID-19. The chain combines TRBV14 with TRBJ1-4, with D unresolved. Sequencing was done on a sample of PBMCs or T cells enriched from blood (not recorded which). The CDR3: CASSQEVGGYNEKLFF. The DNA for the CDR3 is TGTGCCAGCAGCCAAGAGGTCGGAGGATATAATGAAAAACTGTTTTTT.